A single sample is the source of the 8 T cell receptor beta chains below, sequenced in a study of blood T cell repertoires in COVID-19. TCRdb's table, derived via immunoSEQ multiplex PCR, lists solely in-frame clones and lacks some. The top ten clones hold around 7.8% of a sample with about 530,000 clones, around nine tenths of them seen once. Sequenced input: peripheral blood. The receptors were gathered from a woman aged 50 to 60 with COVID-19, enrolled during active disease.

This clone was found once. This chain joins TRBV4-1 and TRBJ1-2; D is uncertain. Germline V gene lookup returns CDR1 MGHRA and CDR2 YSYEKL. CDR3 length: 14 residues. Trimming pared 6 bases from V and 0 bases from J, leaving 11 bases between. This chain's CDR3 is CASRGLQANYGYTF. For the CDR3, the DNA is TGCGCCAGCAGAGGACTTCAAGCTAACTATGGCTACACCTTC.

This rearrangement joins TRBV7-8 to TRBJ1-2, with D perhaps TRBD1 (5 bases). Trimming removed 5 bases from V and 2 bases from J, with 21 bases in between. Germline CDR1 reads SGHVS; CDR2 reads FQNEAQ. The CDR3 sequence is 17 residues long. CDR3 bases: TGTGCCAGCAGCCCTTTGGGGCTAACGGGGGGGAACTATGGCTACACCTTC. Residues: CASSPLGLTGGNYGYTF. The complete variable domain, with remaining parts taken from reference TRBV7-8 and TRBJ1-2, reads GAGVSQSPRYKVAKRGQDVALRCDPISGHVSLFWYQQALGQGPEFLTYFQNEAQLDKSGLPSDRFFAERPEGSVSTLKIQRTQQEDSAVYLCASSPLGLTGGNYGYTFGSGTRLTVV.

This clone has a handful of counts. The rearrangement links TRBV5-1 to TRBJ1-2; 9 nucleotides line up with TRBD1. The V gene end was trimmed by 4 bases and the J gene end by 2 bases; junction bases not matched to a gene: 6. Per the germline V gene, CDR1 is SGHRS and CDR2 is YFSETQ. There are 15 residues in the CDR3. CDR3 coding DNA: TGCGCCAGCAGCGCGCAGGGACAGGGCAACTATGGCTACACCTTC. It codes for CASSAQGQGNYGYTF.

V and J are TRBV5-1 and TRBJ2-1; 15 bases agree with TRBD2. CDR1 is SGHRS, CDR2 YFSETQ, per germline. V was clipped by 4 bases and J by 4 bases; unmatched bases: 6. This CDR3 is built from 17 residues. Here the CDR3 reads CASSRGLAGGLYNEQFF. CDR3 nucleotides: TGCGCCAGCAGCCGGGGACTAGCGGGGGGCCTGTACAATGAGCAGTTCTTC.

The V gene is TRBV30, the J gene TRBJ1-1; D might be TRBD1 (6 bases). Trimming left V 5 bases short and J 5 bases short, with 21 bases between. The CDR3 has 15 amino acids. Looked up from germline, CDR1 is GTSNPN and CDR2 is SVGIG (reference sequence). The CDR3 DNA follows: TGTGCCTGGTCGATACAGGGAAGGCGAGAAACTGAAGCTTTCTTT. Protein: CAWSIQGRRETEAFF. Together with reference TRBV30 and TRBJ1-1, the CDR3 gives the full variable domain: SQTIHQWPATLVQPVGSPLSLECTVEGTSNPNLYWYRQAAGRGLQLLFYSVGIGQISSEVPQNLSASRPQDRQFILSSKKLLLSDSGFYLCAWSIQGRRETEAFFGQGTRLTVV.

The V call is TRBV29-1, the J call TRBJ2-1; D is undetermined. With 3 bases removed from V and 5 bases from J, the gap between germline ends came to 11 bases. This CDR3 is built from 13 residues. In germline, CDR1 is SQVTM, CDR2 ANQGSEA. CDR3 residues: CSVDNGRNNEQFF. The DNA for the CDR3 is TGCAGCGTTGACAATGGCAGAAACAATGAGCAGTTCTTC.

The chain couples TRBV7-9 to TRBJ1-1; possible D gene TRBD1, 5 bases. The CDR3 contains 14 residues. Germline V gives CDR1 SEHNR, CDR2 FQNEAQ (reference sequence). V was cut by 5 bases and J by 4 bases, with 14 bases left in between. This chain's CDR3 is CASSPSLGGTEAFF. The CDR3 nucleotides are TGTGCCAGCAGCCCTTCCCTGGGGGGCACTGAAGCTTTCTTT.

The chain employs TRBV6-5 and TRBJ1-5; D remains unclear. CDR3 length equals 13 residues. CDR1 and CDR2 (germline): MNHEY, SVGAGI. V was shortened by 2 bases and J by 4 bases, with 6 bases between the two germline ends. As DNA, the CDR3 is TGTGCCAGCAGTTACGCGGGGAATCAGCCCCAGCATTTT. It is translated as CASSYAGNQPQHF.